The entry that follows covers one TCR beta chain sequence. Version v3.0 of the immunoSEQ assay was performed at survey level. Repertoires were generated with immunoSEQ multiplex PCR, while TCRdb's copy carries only in-frame clones and drops some. The data hold just under 40,000 clones, with around nine tenths observed a single time. The data derive from a study of long-term antiretroviral therapy in people with HIV. The V and J ends lost 0 bases and 9 bases respectively, with 6 bases between them. CDR3 length: 12 residues. Germline-derived CDR1 and CDR2 are LGHNA and YNFKEQ. The sequenced sample was unsorted PBMCs, obtained just before starting antiretroviral therapy. This TCR came from a woman aged 18 to 35 with HIV. This chain links TRBV4-2 with TRBJ2-1; D ambiguous. CDR3 in amino acids: CASSQEVSEQFF. In nucleotides, the CDR3 is TGTGCCAGCAGCCAAGAGGTCAGTGAGCAGTTCTTC.